This T cell receptor beta chain was documented in a study of lymphopenia after photon versus proton radiotherapy (dated by TCRdb to the late 2010s). Regarding the study in general: The immunological effects of photon versus proton radiation therapy were compared in patients with gastrointestinal tumors who developed high-grade lymphopenia. A cohort of around 18 patients with gastrointestinal tumors who received either photon or proton therapy and subsequently developed lymphopenia was included. The goal of the study was to characterize the differences between the two radiation modalities in how they affect the immune system.

Library method: the immunoSEQ multiplex PCR assay. T cell repertoires were profiled with deep sequencing of rearranged TCR beta loci together with multiparametric flow cytometry. As stored in TCRdb, this immuneACCESS dataset retains in-frame rearrangements with V and J assigned. A fraction of the clones does not appear; measured against another copy, unresolved V genes explain less than half of the discrepancy, and the remainder lacks a known reason. The sample table records more than 50,000 clones; 65% to 85% of these occur just once. The top ten clones comprise less than 30% of the sample. The CDR3 numbers 12 residues from cysteine through phenylalanine. The retained sequence is limited to the CDR3, 36 bases, with the frame set at the first base. CDR1 and CDR2 are read off the germline V gene (reference sequence) as GTSNPN and SVGIG. V loses 0 bases, J loses 8 bases, and the germline ends lie 10 bases apart.

Results and caveats for the whole study, not just this receptor: Among patients across the cohort who died, overall survival time showed an inverse correlation with a larger post-nadir drop in TCR diversity. The authors looked at the survival association only in patients who died, and they framed better survival with proton therapy as a possibility rather than a demonstrated result. After the lymphocyte count nadir, repertoires from photon-treated patients showed oligoclonal expansion, particularly of CD8+ Temra cells, and this expansion drove the decline in diversity. Relative stability during treatment was observed in proton-treated patients, whereas loss of naive T cells and TCR diversity and gain of effector/memory populations were observed in photon-treated patients.

This clone was seen a few times. It has no known antigen specificity. The sample holds no much larger clone one base away, and base qualities are not on file. The sample here was peripheral blood, taken from a patient treated with photon-based radiotherapy. Recombination linked TRBV30 to TRBJ1-1; matching of 6 bases hints at TRBD1 as the D gene. The sequence was collected from a man in his fifties with gastric cancer. CDR3 region: CAWSVQGREAFF. The nucleotides are TGTGCCTGGAGTGTACAGGGTAGGGAAGCTTTCTTT.